The source of this TCR beta chain is a study of long-term antiretroviral therapy in people with HIV. With survey level as its setting, the immunoSEQ assay was v3.0. TCRdb's table, derived via immunoSEQ multiplex PCR, lists solely in-frame clones and lacks some. The sample comprises roughly 24,000 clones, over 75% of which are singletons, and under 7.5% rests with the top ten. J lost 0 bases, V lost 9 bases, and 2 bases had no gene match. The V gene's germline CDR1 is LNHDA and CDR2 SQIVND (reference sequence). This CDR3 is built from 14 residues. The chain links TRBV19 to TRBJ2-5, with 12 bases lining up with TRBD2. Sequencing used unsorted PBMCs, obtained 1.8 years before starting antiretroviral therapy. The clonotype was recovered from a woman between 25 and 40 years old with HIV. The CDR3 here is CASGTSGYQETQYF. Written as DNA, the CDR3 is TGTGCCAGCGGGACTAGCGGGTACCAAGAGACCCAGTACTTC. The variable domain in full, completed from reference TRBV19 and TRBJ2-5, reads DGGITQSPKYLFRKEGQNVTLSCEQNLNHDAMYWYRQDPGQGLRLIYYSQIVNDFQKGDIAEGYSVSREKKESFPLTVTSAQKNPTAFYLCASGTSGYQETQYFGPGTRLLVL.